Listed here is a single TCR beta chain. Its antigen is still unknown. This sample was included in a study of cytomegalovirus exposure and HLA in healthy donors. At the level of the study: Of the donors genotyped, several hundred in all, 75% to 85% fell in the Caucasian-associated ancestry cluster.

Points from the study as a whole: Later on, an analysis showed TCR association rates differing by HLA locus, with DRB1 the most and HLA-C the fewest. Most CMV-associated TCR beta chains appeared HLA-restricted in a later analysis.

Researchers ran the PCR with 60 Vbeta and 13 Jbeta primers. Source study methods: Roughly 10 million shared chains were among around 78 million unique TCR beta chains counted in a later analysis. Profiling relied on immunoSEQ multiplex PCR, and the TCRdb table lists in-frame clones only, not all of them. V, J and clone size reflect that table, while D and trimming were determined from the DNA. The table has about 92,000 clones, over 70% seen once. Material for sequencing was PBMCs. The sequence came from a girl aged 2 to 10 in good health and CMV-seropositive.

The CDR3 loop is CASRLTGAPNTEAFF. In DNA, the CDR3 is TGTGCCAGCAGGCTAACAGGGGCCCCAAACACTGAAGCTTTCTTT. The chain employs TRBV25-1 and TRBJ1-1, with 7 bases identical to TRBD1. Germline V lookup: CDR1 MGHDK, CDR2 SYGVNS. With V trimmed by 6 bases and J by 2 bases, 9 bases remained unmatched. The CDR3 contains 15 residues.